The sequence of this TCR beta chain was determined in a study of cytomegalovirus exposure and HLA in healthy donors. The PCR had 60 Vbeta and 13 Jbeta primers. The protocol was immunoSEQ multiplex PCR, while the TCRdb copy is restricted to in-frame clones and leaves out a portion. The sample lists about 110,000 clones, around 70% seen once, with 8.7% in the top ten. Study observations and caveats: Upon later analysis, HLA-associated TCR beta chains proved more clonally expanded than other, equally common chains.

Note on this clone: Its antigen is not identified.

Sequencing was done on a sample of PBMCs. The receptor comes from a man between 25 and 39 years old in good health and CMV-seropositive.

CDR3 bases: TGTGCCAGCAGTTCCTCCGGGACACCCCAAGAGACCCAGTACTTC. As protein: CASSSSGTPQETQYF. The chain employs TRBV28 and TRBJ2-5, with D perhaps TRBD1 (6 bases). Germline CDR1 reads MDHEN; CDR2 reads SYDVKM. The CDR3 has 15 residues. V lost 4 bases and J 1 base, leaving 13 bases between the germline ends.